These 12 T cell receptor beta chains share one sample of origin, sequenced in a study of T cells in localized non-small cell lung cancer. TCRdb's table, derived via immunoSEQ multiplex PCR, lists solely in-frame clones and lacks some. The top ten clones hold roughly an eighth of a sample with about 20,000 clones, about 90% of them seen once. Specimen: PBMCs, collected before any cancer treatment. These receptor sequences come from a man aged 40-75 years with stage II squamous cell lung carcinoma.

This clone is a singleton in its sample. The chain carries TRBV29-1 and TRBJ1-1; a possible D gene is TRBD1 (5 bases). The length of the CDR3 is 12 residues. Germline V gene lookup returns CDR1 SQVTM and CDR2 ANQGSEA. V was pared by 7 bases and J by 1 base, with 10 bases between. CDR3 residues: CSGTRGNTEAFF. CDR3 DNA: TGCAGCGGGACTAGGGGGAACACTGAAGCTTTCTTT.

The V gene is TRBV5-1, the J gene TRBJ2-2; D is perhaps TRBD1 or TRBD2 (5 bases each). V lost 8 bases and J lost 0, with 14 bases in between. The CDR3 length is 15 residues. Per the germline V gene, CDR1 is SGHRS and CDR2 is YFSETQ. CDR3 in DNA: TGCGCCAGTGGCCCCTCGGGGCCGAACACCGGGGAGCTGTTTTTT. It specifies CASGPSGPNTGELFF.

V is TRBV18 and J is TRBJ2-5; no definite D call. This CDR3 contains 13 residues. Germline V gives CDR1 KGHSH, CDR2 LQKENI. V was cut by 3 bases and J by 1 base, with 6 bases left in between. CDR3 residues: CASSPAPQETQYF. CDR3 nucleotide sequence: TGTGCCAGCTCACCGGCCCCCCAAGAGACCCAGTACTTC.

The V and J genes are TRBV7-2 and TRBJ2-7, with 10 positions matching TRBD2. V lost 4 bases, J lost 10 bases, and 10 bases stayed unmatched. This CDR3 is 14 amino acids long. Germline-derived CDR1 and CDR2 are SGHTA and FQGNSA. The CDR3 DNA sequence: TGTGCCAGCAGCTACGGACTAGCGGAACTTTCCCAGTACTTC. As protein: CASSYGLAELSQYF.

The rearrangement joins TRBV27 to TRBJ2-7; the D is unclear. The CDR3 runs 15 residues. Germline CDR1 is MNHEY and CDR2 is SMNVEV (reference sequence). Trimming took off 2 bases at V and 0 bases at J, with 11 bases between the two ends. CDR3 coding DNA: TGTGCCAGCAGTTTACAAGGACGAAGCTCCTACGAGCAGTACTTC. As protein: CASSLQGRSSYEQYF.

This sequence joins TRBV12-5 and TRBJ1-5, with 7 bases identical to TRBD1. With 0 bases clipped from V and 6 bases from J, the junction kept 14 bases outside the gene matches. Germline V lookup: CDR1 LGHNT, CDR2 FRNRAP. There are 18 residues in the CDR3. CDR3 coding DNA: TGTGCTAGTGGTTTGGTATCTGTTAGGGGGCCCTGGGGTCAGCCCCAGCATTTT. Its translation: CASGLVSVRGPWGQPQHF.

This sequence joins TRBV29-1 and TRBJ2-7; 12 nucleotides match TRBD1. The CDR3 covers 15 residues. Germline lookup yields CDR1 SQVTM and CDR2 ANQGSEA. V was clipped by 5 bases and J by 3 bases; unmatched bases: 8. The CDR3 is CSVSAGTGGFYEQYF. The CDR3 DNA reads as TGCAGCGTTTCAGCGGGGACAGGGGGCTTCTACGAGCAGTACTTC.

The rearrangement links TRBV19 to TRBJ2-2; the D call may be TRBD1 or TRBD2 (5 bases each). CDR3 size: 18 residues. Germline values: CDR1 LNHDA, CDR2 SQIVND (reference sequence). The V gene lost 3 bases and the J gene lost 4 bases, with 21 bases spanning the gap. The chain's CDR3 is CASSITGPTRTFTGELFF. CDR3 sequence (DNA): TGTGCCAGTAGTATCACGGGACCGACGCGAACGTTCACCGGGGAGCTGTTTTTT.

This chain uses TRBV27 with TRBJ2-2; D might be TRBD1 (6 bases). Trimming took off 7 bases at V and 1 base at J, with 10 bases between the two ends. CDR1 MNHEY and CDR2 SMNVEV come from the germline V gene (reference sequence). This CDR3 is built from 14 residues. The CDR3 protein is CASNQGGNTGELFF. The CDR3 region has the DNA TGTGCCAGCAATCAAGGGGGGAACACCGGGGAGCTGTTTTTT.

Only a few counts were recorded for this clone. For the CDR3, the DNA is TGTGCCAGCAGCCCAAGCTCGGGCACTGAAGCTTTCTTT. This sequence encodes CASSPSSGTEAFF. The chain links TRBV5-6 to TRBJ1-1; D remains unclear. The CDR3 sequence is 13 residues long. CDR1 and CDR2 from the germline V gene are SGHDT and YYEEEE. The ends were cut back, 4 bases at V and 4 bases at J, with 11 bases in the middle.

This clone came up once. The chain couples TRBV11-3 to TRBJ2-3; no firm D call. Trimming stripped 1 base from V and 6 bases from J, with 11 bases between. Germline CDR1 SGHNT, CDR2 YENEEA. CDR3 length: 14 amino acids. CDR3 coding DNA: TGTGCCAGCAGCTTAGGTACCCCGGGCGATACGCAGTATTTT. Its translation: CASSLGTPGDTQYF.

In its sample, this clone was seen once. The chain employs TRBV27 and TRBJ2-3, with D uncertain. This CDR3 contains 14 residues. V was clipped by 0 bases and J by 4 bases, with 8 bases between them. CDR1 is MNHEY and CDR2 is SMNVEV in the germline V gene (reference sequence). CDR3 region: CASSLSTDPDTQYF. CDR3 in DNA: TGTGCCAGCAGTTTATCCACAGATCCAGATACGCAGTATTTT.